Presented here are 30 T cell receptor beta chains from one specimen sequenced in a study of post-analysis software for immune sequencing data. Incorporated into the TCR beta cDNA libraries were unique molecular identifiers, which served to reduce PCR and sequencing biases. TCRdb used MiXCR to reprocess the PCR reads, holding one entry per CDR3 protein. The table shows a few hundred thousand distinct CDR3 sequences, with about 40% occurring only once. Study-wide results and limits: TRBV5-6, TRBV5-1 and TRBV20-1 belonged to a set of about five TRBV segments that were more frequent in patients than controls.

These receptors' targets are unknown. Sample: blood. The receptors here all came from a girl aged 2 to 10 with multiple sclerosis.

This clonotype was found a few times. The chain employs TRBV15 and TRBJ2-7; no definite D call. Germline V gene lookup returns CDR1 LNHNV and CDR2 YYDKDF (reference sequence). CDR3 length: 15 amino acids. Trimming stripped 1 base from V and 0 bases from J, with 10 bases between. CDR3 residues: CATSRVADSSYEQYF. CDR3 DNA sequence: TGTGCCACCAGCAGAGTAGCAGATAGCTCCTACGAGCAGTACTTC.

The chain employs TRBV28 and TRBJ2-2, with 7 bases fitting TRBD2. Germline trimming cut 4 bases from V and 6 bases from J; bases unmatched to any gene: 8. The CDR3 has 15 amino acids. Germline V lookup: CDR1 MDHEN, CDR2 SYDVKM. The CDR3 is CASSSAGEGPGELFF. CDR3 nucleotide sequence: TGTGCCAGCAGTTCGGCGGGGGAAGGGCCCGGGGAGCTGTTTTTT.

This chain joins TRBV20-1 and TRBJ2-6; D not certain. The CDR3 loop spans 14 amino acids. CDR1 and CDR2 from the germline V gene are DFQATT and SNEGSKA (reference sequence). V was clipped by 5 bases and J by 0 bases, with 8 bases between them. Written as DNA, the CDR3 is TGCAGTGCTGCGGACCTCTCTGGGGCCAACGTCCTGACTTTC. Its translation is CSAADLSGANVLTF.

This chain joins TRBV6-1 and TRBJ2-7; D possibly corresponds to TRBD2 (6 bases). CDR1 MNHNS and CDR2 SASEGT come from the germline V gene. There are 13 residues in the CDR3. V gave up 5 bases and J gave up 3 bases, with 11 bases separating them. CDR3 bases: TGTGCCAGCAGTACCCAAGCGGGCTACGAGCAGTACTTC. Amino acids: CASSTQAGYEQYF.

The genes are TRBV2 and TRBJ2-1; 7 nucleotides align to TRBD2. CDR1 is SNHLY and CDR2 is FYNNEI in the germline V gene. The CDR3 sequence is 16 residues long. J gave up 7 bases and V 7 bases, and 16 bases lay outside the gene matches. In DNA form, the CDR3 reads TGTGCCAGCACCGAATATCTAGCGGTTCGGGAAAATGAGCAGTTCTTC. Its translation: CASTEYLAVRENEQFF.

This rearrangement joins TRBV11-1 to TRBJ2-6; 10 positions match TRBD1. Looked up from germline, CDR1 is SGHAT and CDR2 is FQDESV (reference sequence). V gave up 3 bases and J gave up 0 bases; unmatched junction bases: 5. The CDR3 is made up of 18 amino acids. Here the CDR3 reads CASSFLGTGDSGANVLTF. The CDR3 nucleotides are TGTGCCAGCAGCTTTTTAGGGACAGGGGACTCTGGGGCCAACGTCCTGACTTTC. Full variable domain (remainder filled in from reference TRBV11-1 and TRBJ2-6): EAEVAQSPRYKITEKSQAVAFWCDPISGHATLYWYRQILGQGPELLVQFQDESVVDDSQLPKDRFSAERLKGVDSTLKIQPAELGDSAMYLCASSFLGTGDSGANVLTFGAGSRLTVL.

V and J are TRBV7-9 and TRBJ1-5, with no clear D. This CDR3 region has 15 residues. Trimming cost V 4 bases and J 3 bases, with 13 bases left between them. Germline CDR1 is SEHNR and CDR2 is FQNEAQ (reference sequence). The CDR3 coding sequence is TGTGCCAGCAGCTCACTGGGGAGTTTCAATCAGCCCCAGCATTTT. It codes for CASSSLGSFNQPQHF.

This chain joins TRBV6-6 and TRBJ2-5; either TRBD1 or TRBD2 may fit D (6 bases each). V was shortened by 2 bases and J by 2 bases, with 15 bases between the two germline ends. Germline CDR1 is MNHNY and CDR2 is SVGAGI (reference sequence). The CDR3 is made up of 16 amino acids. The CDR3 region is CASSYAGEVWQETQYF. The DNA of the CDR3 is TGTGCCAGCAGTTACGCAGGGGAGGTATGGCAAGAGACCCAGTACTTC.

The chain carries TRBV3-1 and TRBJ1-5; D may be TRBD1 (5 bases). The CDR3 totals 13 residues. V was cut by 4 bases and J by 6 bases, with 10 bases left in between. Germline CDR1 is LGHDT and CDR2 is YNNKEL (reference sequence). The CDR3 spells CASSPGRVQPQHF. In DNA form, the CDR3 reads TGTGCCAGCAGCCCAGGGAGGGTTCAGCCCCAGCATTTT.

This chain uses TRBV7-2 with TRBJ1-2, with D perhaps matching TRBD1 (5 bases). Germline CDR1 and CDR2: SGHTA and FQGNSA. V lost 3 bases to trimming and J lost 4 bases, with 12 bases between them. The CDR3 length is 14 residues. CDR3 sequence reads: CASSFQTASYGYTF. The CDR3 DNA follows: TGTGCCAGCAGCTTTCAGACAGCCTCCTATGGCTACACCTTC.

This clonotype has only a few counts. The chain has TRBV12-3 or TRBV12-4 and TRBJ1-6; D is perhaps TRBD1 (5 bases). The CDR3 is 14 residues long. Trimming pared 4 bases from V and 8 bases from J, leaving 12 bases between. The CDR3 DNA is TGTGCCAGCAGTTCTCCACCGGGGGATTCACCCCTCCACTTT. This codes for CASSSPPGDSPLHF.

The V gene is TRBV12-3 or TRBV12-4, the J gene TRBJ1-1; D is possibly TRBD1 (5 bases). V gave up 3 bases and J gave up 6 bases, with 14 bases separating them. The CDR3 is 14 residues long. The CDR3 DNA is TGTGCCAGCAGTTTTGGCCAGGGTAGCGCTGAAGCTTTCTTT. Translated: CASSFGQGSAEAFF.

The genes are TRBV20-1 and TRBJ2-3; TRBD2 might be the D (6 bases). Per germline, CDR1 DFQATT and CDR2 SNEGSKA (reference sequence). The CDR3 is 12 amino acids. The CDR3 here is CSVAGLGLAQYF. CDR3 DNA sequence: TGCAGCGTGGCGGGGTTGGGTCTTGCGCAGTATTTT.

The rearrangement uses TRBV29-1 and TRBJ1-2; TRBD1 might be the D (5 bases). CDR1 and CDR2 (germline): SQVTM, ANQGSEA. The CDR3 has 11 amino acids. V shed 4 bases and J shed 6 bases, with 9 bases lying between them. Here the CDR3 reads CSVAGLNGYTF. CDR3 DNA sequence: TGCAGCGTTGCAGGGCTGAATGGCTACACCTTC.

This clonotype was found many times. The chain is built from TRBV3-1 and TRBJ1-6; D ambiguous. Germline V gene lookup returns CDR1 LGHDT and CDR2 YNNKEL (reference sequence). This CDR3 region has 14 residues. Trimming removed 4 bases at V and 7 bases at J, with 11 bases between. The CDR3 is CASSPFIRNSPLHF. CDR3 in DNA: TGTGCCAGCAGCCCCTTTATTCGAAATTCACCCCTCCACTTT.

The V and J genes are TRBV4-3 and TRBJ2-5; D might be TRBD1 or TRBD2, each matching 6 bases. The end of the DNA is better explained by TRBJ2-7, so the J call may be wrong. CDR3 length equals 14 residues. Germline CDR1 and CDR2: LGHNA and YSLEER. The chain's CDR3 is CASSQYGGGYEQYF. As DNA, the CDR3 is TGCGCCAGCAGCCAATATGGAGGGGGTTACGAGCAGTACTTC.

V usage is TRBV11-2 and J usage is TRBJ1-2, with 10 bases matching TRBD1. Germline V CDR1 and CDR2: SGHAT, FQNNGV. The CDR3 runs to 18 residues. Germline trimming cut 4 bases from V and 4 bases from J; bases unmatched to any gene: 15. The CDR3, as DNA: TGTGCCAGCAGCTCTTCGCCTTTACGACAGGGGGCTGCCTATGGCTACACCTTC. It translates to CASSSSPLRQGAAYGYTF. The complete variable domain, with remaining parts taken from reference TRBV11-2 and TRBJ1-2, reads EAGVAQSPRYKIIEKRQSVAFWCNPISGHATLYWYQQILGQGPKLLIQFQNNGVVDDSQLPKDRFSAERLKGVDSTLKIQPAKLEDSAVYLCASSSSPLRQGAAYGYTFGSGTRLTVV.

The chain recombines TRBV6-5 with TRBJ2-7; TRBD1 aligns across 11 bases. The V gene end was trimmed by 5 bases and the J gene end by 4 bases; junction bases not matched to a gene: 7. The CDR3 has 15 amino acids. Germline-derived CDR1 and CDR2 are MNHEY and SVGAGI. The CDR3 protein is CASSPRTGGKYEQYF. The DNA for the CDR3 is TGTGCCAGCAGTCCACGGACAGGGGGCAAATACGAGCAGTACTTC.

The CDR3 DNA sequence: TGTGCCAGCAGAAACAGGGCGGGACAGCCCCAGCATTTT. Its protein is CASRNRAGQPQHF. This chain uses TRBV6-2 or TRBV6-3 with TRBJ1-5; D might be TRBD1 (6 bases). The germline gives CDR1 MNHEY, CDR2 SVGEGT. V was clipped by 6 bases and J by 7 bases, with 13 bases between them. The length of the CDR3 is 13 residues.

The chain's CDR3 is CASSLELARSNEQFF. In DNA, the CDR3 is TGTGCCAGCAGCTTGGAACTAGCACGTTCCAATGAGCAGTTCTTC. The chain carries TRBV5-4 and TRBJ2-1, with D possibly TRBD2 on 6 matching bases. Germline assignment: CDR1 SGHNT and CDR2 YYREEE (reference sequence). Trimming removed 0 bases at V and 6 bases at J, with 13 bases between. This CDR3 has 15 amino acids.

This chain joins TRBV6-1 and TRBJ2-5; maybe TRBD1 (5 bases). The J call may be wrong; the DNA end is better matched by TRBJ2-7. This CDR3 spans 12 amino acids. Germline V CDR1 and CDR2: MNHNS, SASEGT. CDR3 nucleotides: TGTGCCAGCAGCAACCAGGGTAACGAGCAGTACTTC. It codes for CASSNQGNEQYF.

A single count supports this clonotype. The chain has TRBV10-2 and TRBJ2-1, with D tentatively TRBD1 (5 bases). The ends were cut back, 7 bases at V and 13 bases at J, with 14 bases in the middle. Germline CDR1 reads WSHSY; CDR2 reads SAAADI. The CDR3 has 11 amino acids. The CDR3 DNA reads TGCGCCAGCAAGCAGGGTGAGACCCAGTTCTTC. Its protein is CASKQGETQFF.

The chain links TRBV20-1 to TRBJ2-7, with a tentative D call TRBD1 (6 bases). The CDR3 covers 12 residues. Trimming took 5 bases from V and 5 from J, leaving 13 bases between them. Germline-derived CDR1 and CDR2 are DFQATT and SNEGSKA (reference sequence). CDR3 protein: CSARPGADEQYF. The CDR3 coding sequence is TGCAGTGCTCGTCCAGGGGCGGACGAGCAGTACTTC.

CDR3 residues: CASRGTGGHTQYF. CDR3 in DNA: TGTGCCAGCAGGGGGACAGGCGGCCATACGCAGTATTTT. V usage is TRBV12-3 or TRBV12-4 and J usage is TRBJ2-3; 8 positions agree with TRBD1. V lost 6 bases and J lost 7; bases outside the gene matches: 6. This CDR3 region has 13 residues.

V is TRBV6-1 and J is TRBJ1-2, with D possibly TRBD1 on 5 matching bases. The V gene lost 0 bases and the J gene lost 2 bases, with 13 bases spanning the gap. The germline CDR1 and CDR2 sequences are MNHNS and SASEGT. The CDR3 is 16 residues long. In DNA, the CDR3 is TGTGCCAGCAGTGAAGCGGTCCTGACAGTAAACTATGGCTACACCTTC. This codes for CASSEAVLTVNYGYTF.

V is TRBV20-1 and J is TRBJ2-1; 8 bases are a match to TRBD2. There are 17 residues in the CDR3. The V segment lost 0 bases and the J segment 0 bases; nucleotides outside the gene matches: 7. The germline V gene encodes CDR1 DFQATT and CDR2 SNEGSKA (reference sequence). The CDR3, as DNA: TGCAGTGCTAGAGATAGTAGCGGGGACAACTCCTACAATGAGCAGTTCTTC. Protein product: CSARDSSGDNSYNEQFF.

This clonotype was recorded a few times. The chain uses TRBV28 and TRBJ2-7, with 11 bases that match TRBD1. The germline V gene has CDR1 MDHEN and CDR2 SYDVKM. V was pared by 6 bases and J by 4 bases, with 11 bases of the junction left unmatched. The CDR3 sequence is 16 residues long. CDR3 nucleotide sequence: TGTGCCAGCAGCTTTACCCCGGGACAGGGGGGGTACGAGCAGTACTTC. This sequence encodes CASSFTPGQGGYEQYF.

For the CDR3, the DNA is TGTGCCAGCAGCCAAGAGTCTCAGCGGGGGGTCTCCTACGAGCAGTACTTC. It encodes CASSQESQRGVSYEQYF. The chain combines TRBV3-1 with TRBJ2-7, with 9 bases fitting TRBD2. Germline V gene sequence: CDR1 LGHDT, CDR2 YNNKEL (reference sequence). This CDR3 region has 17 residues. The trim removed 0 bases at V and 0 bases at J, leaving 6 bases unmatched.

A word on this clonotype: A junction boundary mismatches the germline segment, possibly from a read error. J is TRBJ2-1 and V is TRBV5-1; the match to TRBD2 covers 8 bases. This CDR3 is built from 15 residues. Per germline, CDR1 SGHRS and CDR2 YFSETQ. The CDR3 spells CASSLPGGQGDERFF. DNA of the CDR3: TGCGCCAGCAGCTTGCCGGGGGGGCAGGGCGATGAGCGGTTCTTC. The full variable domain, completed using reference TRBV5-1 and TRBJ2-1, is KAGVTQTPRYLIKTRGQQVTLSCSPISGHRSVSWYQQTPGQGLQFLFEYFSETQRNKGNFPGRFSGRQFSNSRSEMNVSTLELGDSALYLCASSLPGGQGDERFFGPGTRLTVL.

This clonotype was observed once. In DNA form, the CDR3 reads TGCAGTGCTAGCCCCGGGGGCAATCAGCCCCAGCATTTT. This gives the protein CSASPGGNQPQHF. This sequence joins TRBV20-1 and TRBJ1-5; D is unclear. The ends were cut back, 3 bases at V and 2 bases at J, with 8 bases in the middle. This CDR3 region has 13 residues. Germline CDR1 reads DFQATT; CDR2 reads SNEGSKA (reference sequence).